This is a list of T cell receptor beta chains from one sample in a study of blood T cells in healthy people across ages. TCRdb re-called the 5' RACE reads with MiXCR, one entry per CDR3 protein. The table has 700,000 or so distinct CDR3 sequences, 22% seen once. The sample taken for sequencing was blood. The receptor set was obtained from a man aged 65-85 years in good health. CDR3s include the opening cysteine and the closing phenylalanine or tryptophan. Fields, in order: D gene, J gene, clone size, V gene, CDR3 protein, CDR3 DNA. A D gene is named only where the DNA matches it firmly. Size is stated for part of the rows, as once, few or many counts, or as a class when the clone is expanded.

.	TRBJ1-5	.	TRBV4-3	CASSQDLSYGQPQHF	TGCGCCAGCAGCCAAGATTTATCCTACGGGCAGCCCCAGCATTTT
TRBD1	TRBJ2-1	.	TRBV6-5	CASSYQVRGLRDNEQFF	TGTGCCAGCAGTTACCAGGTGAGGGGGCTCCGTGACAATGAGCAGTTCTTC
.	TRBJ1-1	few	TRBV14	CASSNPGVNTEAFF	TGTGCCAGCAGCAACCCGGGGGTGAACACTGAAGCTTTCTTT
.	TRBJ2-1	few	TRBV20-1	CSAPLTGGFYNEQFF	TGCAGTGCCCCCCTCACTGGGGGCTTCTACAATGAGCAGTTCTTC
.	TRBJ1-5	few	TRBV14	CASSGGFRQPQHF	TGTGCCAGCAGTGGGGGCTTTAGACAGCCCCAGCATTTT
TRBD2	TRBJ2-5	.	TRBV11-2	CASRPTAGIEETQYF	TGTGCCAGCAGACCGACAGCGGGAATCGAAGAGACCCAGTACTTC
TRBD2	TRBJ2-5	.	TRBV7-9	CASSLSGTSGETQYF	TGTGCCAGCAGTTTATCCGGGACTAGCGGAGAGACCCAGTACTTC
.	TRBJ2-7	.	TRBV29-1	CSVVKGQAYEQYF	TGCAGCGTTGTGAAAGGGCAAGCCTACGAGCAGTACTTC
.	TRBJ1-4	few	TRBV20-1	CSGSRVGEKLFF	TGCAGTGGGAGCAGGGTAGGGGAAAAACTGTTTTTT
TRBD2	TRBJ2-1	few	TRBV20-1	CSAPGTSGATYNEQFF	TGCAGTGCTCCCGGGACTAGCGGGGCGACCTACAATGAGCAGTTCTTC
.	TRBJ2-3	few	TRBV11-2	CASSKRPSTDTQYF	TGTGCCAGCAGCAAGCGGCCTAGCACAGATACGCAGTATTTT
.	TRBJ1-4	.	TRBV19	CASSMRLEGRLFF	TGTGCCAGTAGTATGAGATTAGAAGGTCGACTGTTTTTT
.	TRBJ1-1	few	TRBV3-1	CASSQVPTDAFF	TGTGCCAGCAGCCAAGTTCCCACTGACGCTTTCTTT
.	TRBJ2-3	.	TRBV11-3	CASSLVSSVTDTQYF	TGTGCCAGCAGCTTAGTGTCCTCGGTCACAGATACGCAGTATTTT
.	TRBJ2-3	.	TRBV5-1	CASSWAGQPPDTQYF	TGCGCCAGCAGCTGGGCGGGACAGCCTCCAGATACGCAGTATTTT
.	TRBJ2-7	few	TRBV20-1	CSGVGTYEQYF	TGCAGTGGGGTGGGGACCTACGAGCAGTACTTC
.	TRBJ2-3	few	TRBV28	CASSPEIRDTQYF	TGTGCCAGCAGTCCAGAAATAAGAGATACGCAGTATTTT
TRBD1	TRBJ1-4	.	TRBV6-6	CASRQPGQGNEKLFF	TGTGCCAGCAGACAACCGGGACAGGGAAATGAAAAACTGTTTTTT
.	TRBJ2-7	.	TRBV4-2	CASSLDVLREQYF	TGTGCCAGCAGCCTAGACGTCCTTCGCGAGCAGTACTTC
.	TRBJ1-2	.	TRBV6-1	CASSKSFGTYDGYTF	TGTGCCAGCAGTAAATCTTTCGGGACATATGATGGCTACACCTTC
.	TRBJ1-5	.	TRBV7-8	CASSLNQREAGQPQHF	TGTGCCAGCAGCTTAAATCAGAGGGAGGCGGGGCAGCCCCAGCATTTT
.	TRBJ1-2	few	TRBV5-1	CASSLFVSYGYTF	TGCGCCAGCAGCTTGTTCGTAAGCTATGGCTACACCTTC
.	TRBJ2-6	.	TRBV20-1	CSPVKRYVSGANVLTF	TGCAGTCCGGTCAAACGGTACGTCTCTGGGGCCAACGTCCTGACTTTC
.	TRBJ2-7	few	TRBV9	CASSVEAGSNYEQYF	TGTGCCAGCAGCGTAGAGGCGGGGAGCAATTACGAGCAGTACTTC
TRBD1	TRBJ1-2	.	TRBV11-2	CASSEGQAGYTF	TGTGCCAGCAGCGAGGGACAGGCGGGCTACACCTTC
.	TRBJ2-3	few	TRBV7-2	CASSLVAGPSDTQYF	TGTGCCAGCAGCTTAGTGGCGGGGCCGTCAGATACGCAGTATTTT
.	TRBJ1-5	.	TRBV7-8	CASSGPAGNQPQHF	TGTGCCAGCAGCGGGCCCGCAGGGAATCAGCCCCAGCATTTT
.	TRBJ2-1	few	TRBV29-1	CRQDSPGTEDYNEQFF	TGCAGACAGGACTCACCGGGGACGGAAGACTACAATGAGCAGTTCTTC
.	TRBJ2-4	few	TRBV4-2	CASSQDFPTVKIAKNIQYF	TGTGCCAGCAGCCAAGATTTCCCCACTGTCAAAATAGCCAAAAACATTCAGTACTTC
TRBD2	TRBJ2-3	.	TRBV4-3	CASSQDLSSGRGDTQYF	TGCGCCAGCAGCCAAGATTTGTCTAGCGGGAGGGGAGATACGCAGTATTTT
.	TRBJ1-1	.	TRBV3-1	CASSQSLAWGPEVGAFF	TGTGCCAGCAGCCAAAGTTTAGCATGGGGCCCGGAGGTTGGAGCTTTCTTT
TRBD1	TRBJ2-1	.	TRBV6-5	CASSGQGASYEQFF	TGTGCCAGCAGTGGACAGGGGGCTAGCTATGAGCAGTTCTTC
TRBD1	TRBJ1-2	.	TRBV24-1	CATRPGQGARDGYTF	TGTGCCACCAGACCGGGGCAGGGGGCGCGGGATGGCTACACCTTC
.	TRBJ2-1	few	TRBV4-3	CASSQGGTFYNEQFF	TGCGCCAGCAGCCAAGGGGGGACTTTCTACAATGAGCAGTTCTTC
.	TRBJ2-1	few	TRBV28	CASSRGAHEQFF	TGTGCCAGCAGCCGTGGAGCCCATGAGCAGTTCTTC
TRBD1	TRBJ1-4	.	TRBV12-3/TRBV12-4	CASRLGTGIEKLFF	TGTGCCAGCAGACTCGGGACAGGGATAGAAAAACTGTTTTTT
TRBD2	TRBJ2-1	.	TRBV7-9	CASSFIGTSGYNEQFF	TGTGCCAGCAGCTTCATAGGGACTAGCGGCTACAATGAGCAGTTCTTC
.	TRBJ1-2	many	TRBV12-3/TRBV12-4	CASSFYAEENYGYTF	TGTGCCAGCAGTTTTTACGCGGAGGAGAACTATGGCTACACCTTC
.	TRBJ1-1	.	TRBV6-4	CASSESTTTEAFF	TGTGCCAGCAGTGAGAGCACGACCACTGAAGCTTTCTTT
TRBD1	TRBJ2-1	many	TRBV5-1	CASSLGDSSYNEQFF	TGCGCCAGCAGCTTGGGGGACAGCTCCTACAATGAGCAGTTCTTC
.	TRBJ1-5	few	TRBV18	CASSPYDSGYSNQPQHF	TGTGCCAGCTCACCCTACGACAGCGGCTATAGCAATCAGCCCCAGCATTTT
.	TRBJ2-5	.	TRBV4-3	CASSQEAGPGGTQYF	TGCGCCAGCAGCCAAGAAGCAGGGCCTGGGGGGACCCAGTACTTC
.	TRBJ2-1	.	TRBV6-2/TRBV6-3	CASSYSGLGRGEQFF	TGTGCCAGCAGTTACTCGGGGCTAGGACGCGGTGAGCAGTTCTTC
.	TRBJ2-7	.	TRBV10-3	CAISESGRDEQYF	TGTGCCATCAGTGAGTCGGGGAGAGACGAGCAGTACTTC
.	TRBJ2-5	.	TRBV5-1	CASSLLVGRETQYF	TGCGCCAGCAGCTTGCTAGTGGGCCGGGAGACCCAGTACTTC
.	TRBJ2-7	many	TRBV29-1	CSVERSGRLRPNHEQYF	TGCAGCGTCGAGCGTAGCGGCAGGCTGAGGCCTAACCACGAGCAGTACTTC
TRBD1	TRBJ2-7	.	TRBV2	CASTGRDRAYEQYF	TGTGCCAGCACTGGGAGGGACAGGGCGTACGAGCAGTACTTC
.	TRBJ1-1	.	TRBV3-1	CASSQAPMNTEAFF	TGTGCCAGCAGCCAAGCTCCAATGAACACTGAAGCTTTCTTT
TRBD2	TRBJ2-5	.	TRBV7-7	CASSRGVMETQYF	TGTGCCAGCAGCCGGGGGGTGATGGAGACCCAGTACTTC
.	TRBJ1-3	.	TRBV18	CASSPPEDAGRNTIYF	TGTGCCAGCTCACCACCGGAAGACGCGGGGAGAAACACCATATATTTT
.	TRBJ1-2	few	TRBV7-9	CASTPRGAYYGYTF	TGTGCCAGCACTCCCAGGGGAGCGTACTATGGCTACACCTTC
TRBD2	TRBJ2-3	many	TRBV29-1	CSVEKGLAGVTGTDTQYF	TGCAGCGTTGAAAAAGGACTAGCGGGAGTCACTGGCACAGATACGCAGTATTTT
TRBD1	TRBJ1-1	few	TRBV5-1	CASSDRGQGTEAFF	TGCGCCAGCAGCGACAGGGGACAAGGCACTGAAGCTTTCTTT